The clone carrying this TCR beta chain was observed at least ten times. The CDR3 is 15 amino acids. Trimming left V 6 bases short and J 7 bases short, with 22 bases between. CDR1 is DFQATT, CDR2 SNEGSKA, per germline (reference sequence). The authors prepared the TCRbeta library with unique molecular identifiers. One entry per CDR3 protein, called by TCRdb with MiXCR from the PCR reads. The repertoire holds 600,000 to 700,000 distinct CDR3 sequences, with over 15% as singletons. This sample stems from a study of T-cell reconstitution after alpha-beta-depleted transplantation in children. The rearrangement links TRBV20-1 to TRBJ2-1, with a possible D match to TRBD1 (6 bases). The specimen was PBMCs from the stem cell graft donor, collected from the stem cell graft. The sequence was collected from a human donor who donated a stem cell graft to a child with acute myeloid leukemia. The CDR3 protein is CSAQSPKQGWNEQFF. The DNA of the CDR3 is TGCAGTGCCCAGAGCCCCAAACAGGGTTGGAATGAGCAGTTCTTC.